This passage covers 28 T cell receptor beta chains from one sample sequenced in a study of CD8+CD57+ T cells in acquired aplastic anemia. Flow cytometry had shown expanded CD8+CD57+ cells in the patients chosen for sequencing. Profiles of TCR beta VDJ and CDR3 were generated from a genomic DNA template. TCRdb fed the reads into MiXCR, producing one record per CDR3 protein. The sample has 150,000 to 160,000 distinct CDR3 sequences, over 50% seen once. The sequencing input was sorted CD4+, CD8+, or CD8+CD57+ T cells (not recorded which) from PBMCs. Receptors originate from a human donor with aplastic anemia.

Points on this clonotype: The junction differs from germline at one of its ends, possibly a read error. The rearrangement links TRBV10-2 to TRBJ2-2, with TRBD2 identical over 9 bases. This CDR3 has 17 residues. Germline CDR1 WSHSY, CDR2 SAAADI. The chain's CDR3 is CASTGLAGEPDTGELFF. The CDR3 nucleotides are TGCGCCAGCACGGGACTAGCAGGAGAACCGGACACGGGGGAGCTGTTTTTT.

The chain employs TRBV15 and TRBJ1-3; TRBD1 agrees at 8 bases. This CDR3 comprises 14 residues. Germline V gives CDR1 LNHNV, CDR2 YYDKDF (reference sequence). The V segment lost 4 bases and the J segment 4 bases; nucleotides outside the gene matches: 3. The CDR3 DNA reads TGTGCCACCAGCACCAGGACAGGGGGAAACACCATATATTTT. This encodes CATSTRTGGNTIYF. The whole variable domain, remainder taken from reference TRBV15 and TRBJ1-3, is DAMVIQNPRYQVTQFGKPVTLSCSQTLNHNVMYWYQQKSSQAPKLLFHYYDKDFNNEADTPDNFQSRRPNTSFCFLDIRSPGLGDTAMYLCATSTRTGGNTIYFGEGSWLTVV.

At least ten counts were recorded for this clonotype. J is TRBJ2-5 and V is TRBV12-5; the D is unclear. V dropped 2 bases and J dropped 9 bases, with 7 bases sitting between them. CDR1 and CDR2 (germline): LGHNT, FRNRAP. The CDR3 is made up of 11 amino acids. The DNA of the CDR3 is TGTGCTAGTGGTTTGAATCCTGCCCAGTACTTC. This encodes CASGLNPAQYF.

The chain's CDR3 is CASSPTGGYEKLFF. CDR3 DNA: TGTGCCAGTAGTCCGACAGGGGGCTATGAAAAACTGTTTTTT. V is TRBV19 and J is TRBJ1-4, with 10 positions matching TRBD1. Unmatched junction bases numbered 3, after V lost 5 bases and J lost 6 bases. CDR3 size: 14 residues. Germline V gives CDR1 LNHDA, CDR2 SQIVND (reference sequence).

This clonotype was seen many times. CDR3 in amino acids: CASSPTGGAPYGYTF. Written as DNA, the CDR3 is TGTGCCAGCAGCCCTACAGGGGGCGCACCCTATGGCTACACCTTC. The chain carries TRBV7-2 and TRBJ1-2; TRBD1 matches 9 bases. Germline values: CDR1 SGHTA, CDR2 FQGNSA. The CDR3 consists of 15 residues. Losses at the gene ends were 5 bases for V and 4 bases for J; bases not matched to a gene: 8.

This clonotype has ten or more counts. The rearrangement uses TRBV7-8 and TRBJ2-3; weak D call: TRBD2 (6 bases). Germline CDR1 and CDR2: SGHVS and FQNEAQ. The CDR3 is 15 residues long. V lost 1 base to trimming and J lost 2 bases, with 10 bases between them. The CDR3 DNA follows: TGTGCCAGCAGCTTAGGGAGGGCTTACACAGATACGCAGTATTTT. Its translation is CASSLGRAYTDTQYF.

This clonotype has ten or more counts. The chain is built from TRBV29-1 and TRBJ2-2; D is unresolved. V was cut by 7 bases and J by 4 bases, with 16 bases left in between. CDR1 and CDR2 from the germline V gene are SQVTM and ANQGSEA. CDR3 length equals 14 residues. Here the CDR3 DNA reads TGCAGCGGGCTAACTGGAAGTGGCACCGGGGAGCTGTTTTTT. Translation: CSGLTGSGTGELFF.

This clonotype was recorded once. The junction differs from germline at one of its ends, possibly a read error. The chain is built from TRBV2 and TRBJ1-3, with TRBD1 matching over 7 bases. Germline V gene data show CDR1 as SNHLY and CDR2 as FYNNEI. The CDR3 spans 17 residues. CDR3 sequence reads: CASRSYRDRISGNTIYF. In DNA, the CDR3 is TGTGCTAGCAGGAGTTACCGGGACAGAATCTCTGGAAACACCATATATTTT.

The gene calls are TRBV19 and TRBJ1-5; TRBD1 matches 8 bases. Trimming removed 7 bases from V and 5 bases from J; junction bases left unmatched: 10. The CDR3 length is 15 residues. Germline-derived CDR1 and CDR2 are LNHDA and SQIVND (reference sequence). CDR3 residues: CASNVGTGPHQPQHF. The CDR3 DNA reads TGTGCCAGTAATGTAGGGACAGGCCCGCATCAGCCCCAGCATTTT. Full variable domain (missing parts from reference TRBV19 and TRBJ1-5): DGGITQSPKYLFRKEGQNVTLSCEQNLNHDAMYWYRQDPGQGLRLIYYSQIVNDFQKGDIAEGYSVSREKKESFPLTVTSAQKNPTAFYLCASNVGTGPHQPQHFGDGTRLSIL.

The chain links TRBV4-2 to TRBJ2-5, with D perhaps matching TRBD2 (6 bases). The ends were cut back, 8 bases at V and 5 bases at J, with 18 bases in the middle. Germline-derived CDR1 and CDR2 are LGHNA and YNFKEQ. The CDR3 covers 14 residues. In DNA, the CDR3 is TGTGCCAGCCGTATACCGGGAGAAGACGAGACCCAGTACTTC. Translation gives CASRIPGEDETQYF.

The V call is TRBV19, the J call TRBJ2-7; 8 bases agree with TRBD1. This CDR3 has 15 residues. CDR1 is LNHDA, CDR2 SQIVND, per germline (reference sequence). J gave up 6 bases and V 3 bases, and 10 bases lay outside the gene matches. CDR3 protein: CASSISGGRESEQYF. Written as DNA, the CDR3 is TGTGCCAGTAGTATCTCAGGGGGCAGGGAGTCCGAGCAGTACTTC. Looking up the rest from reference TRBV19 and TRBJ2-7 gives the full variable domain: DGGITQSPKYLFRKEGQNVTLSCEQNLNHDAMYWYRQDPGQGLRLIYYSQIVNDFQKGDIAEGYSVSREKKESFPLTVTSAQKNPTAFYLCASSISGGRESEQYFGPGTRLTVT.

This clonotype was observed at least ten times. The rearrangement joins TRBV6-1 to TRBJ1-1; D may be TRBD1 (6 bases). Trimming removed 8 bases at V and 8 bases at J, with 15 bases between. Germline lookup yields CDR1 MNHNS and CDR2 SASEGT. The CDR3 spans 12 residues. CDR3 in amino acids: CASSQGSQEAFF. CDR3 sequence (DNA): TGTGCCAGCTCACAGGGTTCCCAAGAAGCTTTCTTT.

This chain connects TRBV19 to TRBJ2-5; 7 bases match TRBD2. Trimming cost V 1 base and J 7 bases; bases outside gene matches: 6. The CDR3 is 14 residues long. Germline V gene data show CDR1 as LNHDA and CDR2 as SQIVND (reference sequence). CDR3 amino acids: CASSIGEIAGTQYF. The CDR3 nucleotides read TGTGCCAGTAGTATAGGGGAGATAGCGGGGACCCAGTACTTC.

This clonotype was seen many times. This chain uses TRBV6-2 or TRBV6-3 with TRBJ2-2, with 7 bases that match TRBD2. V was pared by 5 bases and J by 4 bases, with 4 bases of the junction left unmatched. This CDR3 has 14 amino acids. Germline V gene lookup returns CDR1 MNHEY and CDR2 SVGEGT. CDR3 coding DNA: TGTGCCAGCAGTACGGGAGGAACCACCGGGGAGCTGTTTTTT. Encoded protein: CASSTGGTTGELFF.

Concerning this clonotype: This may be a read error, as it is one base from a much larger clone. This CDR3 fails to terminate in the conserved phenylalanine or tryptophan, so it likely reflects a read error. The chain couples TRBV4-1 to TRBJ1-2; 7 bases agree with TRBD1. Germline V gene sequence: CDR1 MGHRA, CDR2 YSYEKL. This CDR3 comprises 15 residues. V lost 1 base, J lost 8 bases, and 10 bases stayed unmatched. The DNA of the CDR3 is TGCGCCAGCAGCCAAGGGTCCGACAGGGTTATCGGCTACACCTCC. This encodes CASSQGSDRVIGYTS.

This clonotype was counted at least ten times. This chain uses TRBV7-9 with TRBJ2-5, with TRBD2 matching over 9 bases. V shed 7 bases and J 0 bases; nucleotides not matched to a gene: 6. The CDR3 spans 15 residues. Germline V gene lookup returns CDR1 SEHNR and CDR2 FQNEAQ (reference sequence). For the CDR3, the DNA is TGTGCCAGCAAGTCGGGCGGGGGGGACCAAGAGACCCAGTACTTC. This gives the protein CASKSGGGDQETQYF.

The chain employs TRBV5-6 and TRBJ1-3; D gene unclear. The CDR3 consists of 16 residues. Germline-derived CDR1 and CDR2 are SGHDT and YYEEEE. Trimming left V 5 bases short and J 0 bases short, with 15 bases between. CDR3 sequence: CASSLALLYSGNTIYF. CDR3 bases: TGTGCCAGCAGTCTGGCGCTTTTGTACTCTGGAAACACCATATATTTT.

The J gene is TRBJ1-6, the V gene TRBV20-1, with unresolved D. The V gene's germline CDR1 is DFQATT and CDR2 SNEGSKA (reference sequence). Trimming pared 0 bases from V and 13 bases from J, leaving 13 bases between. This CDR3 is 13 amino acids long. CDR3 coding DNA: TGCAGTGCTAGAGATGTGGCAGTCGGGCCCCTCCACTTT. It codes for CSARDVAVGPLHF.

A few counts support this clonotype. This rearrangement joins TRBV18 to TRBJ1-1, with D maybe TRBD1 (5 bases). The V end lost 0 bases, the J end lost 5 bases, and 7 bases lay between the germline ends. CDR3 length: 13 residues. CDR1 KGHSH and CDR2 LQKENI come from the germline V gene. The CDR3 here is CASSPPWGTEAFF. CDR3 nucleotide sequence: TGTGCCAGCTCACCACCGTGGGGGACTGAAGCTTTCTTT.

The V gene is TRBV15, the J gene TRBJ1-5; D uncertain. The germline gives CDR1 LNHNV, CDR2 YYDKDF (reference sequence). The CDR3 extends over 15 amino acids. The germline V and J ends were trimmed by 3 bases and 4 bases, with 13 bases remaining between them. CDR3 sequence reads: CATSSTPTANQPQHF. The CDR3 DNA reads as TGTGCCACCAGCAGCACACCCACCGCAAATCAGCCCCAGCATTTT. Full variable domain (rest looked up from reference TRBV15 and TRBJ1-5): DAMVIQNPRYQVTQFGKPVTLSCSQTLNHNVMYWYQQKSSQAPKLLFHYYDKDFNNEADTPDNFQSRRPNTSFCFLDIRSPGLGDTAMYLCATSSTPTANQPQHFGDGTRLSIL.

Worth noting for this clonotype: Just one base apart from a much larger clone, this may be a read error. In this CDR3 the conserved last residue, phenylalanine or tryptophan, is missing, so a read error is likely. This chain connects TRBV6-5 to TRBJ2-2; 7 positions match TRBD1. Germline values: CDR1 MNHEY, CDR2 SVGAGI. This CDR3 region has 15 residues. Trimming cost V 4 bases and J 8 bases; bases outside gene matches: 10. Here the CDR3 reads CASSFPGQDRGELFS. The CDR3 bases are TGTGCCAGCAGTTTCCCTGGACAGGACCGGGGGGAGCTGTTTTCT.

The V and J genes are TRBV20-1 and TRBJ2-7, with a weak D call TRBD1 (6 bases). V lost 0 bases, J lost 6 bases, and 18 bases lay in between. CDR1 and CDR2 (germline): DFQATT, SNEGSKA (reference sequence). The CDR3 is 15 amino acids. CDR3 region: CSARDFTRGRLEQYF. Written as DNA, the CDR3 is TGCAGTGCTAGAGATTTTACCAGGGGTCGGCTCGAGCAGTACTTC.

V gene TRBV2 combines with J gene TRBJ1-2; 10 bases are shared with TRBD1. V trimming: 6 bases; J trimming: 6 bases; junction bases outside the gene matches: 4. The germline gives CDR1 SNHLY, CDR2 FYNNEI. The CDR3 is 13 amino acids. CDR3 region: CASSRDRGDGYTF. The CDR3 region has the DNA TGTGCCAGCAGCCGGGACAGGGGTGATGGCTACACCTTC.

This clonotype was detected once. Here the CDR3 reads CATSRDREGGDTQYF. The CDR3 nucleotides read TGTGCCACCAGCAGAGATCGCGAAGGTGGGGATACGCAGTATTTT. The rearrangement uses TRBV15 and TRBJ2-3; D call uncertain. The CDR3 runs 15 residues. Per germline, CDR1 LNHNV and CDR2 YYDKDF (reference sequence). V lost 0 bases to trimming and J lost 6 bases, with 13 bases between them.

This clonotype was found a few times. This sequence joins TRBV5-1 and TRBJ2-1; TRBD2 is a possible D gene (6 bases). The CDR3 is 16 residues long. V lost 4 bases and J 0 bases, leaving 14 bases between the germline ends. Germline V gives CDR1 SGHRS, CDR2 YFSETQ. This chain's CDR3 is CASSRRRDSSYNEQFF. In DNA, the CDR3 is TGCGCCAGCAGCCGACGCCGGGACTCCTCCTACAATGAGCAGTTCTTC.

This clonotype was counted once. The chain carries TRBV11-2 and TRBJ2-5; 9 bases map to TRBD2. This CDR3 is 14 amino acids long. The germline gives CDR1 SGHAT, CDR2 FQNNGV. With V trimmed by 5 bases and J by 4 bases, 5 bases remained unmatched. The CDR3 loop reads CASSKPTSGETQYF. The CDR3 coding sequence is TGTGCCAGCAGCAAACCGACTAGCGGAGAGACCCAGTACTTC.

The chain uses TRBV10-1 and TRBJ2-1; the D gene could be TRBD1 or TRBD2 (5 bases each). Trimming took 7 bases from V and 8 from J, leaving 15 bases between them. This CDR3 has 13 residues. CDR1 WNHNN and CDR2 SYGVQD come from the germline V gene (reference sequence). CDR3 sequence: CASKKSGTDEQFF. The CDR3 DNA reads as TGCGCCAGCAAGAAGTCAGGGACGGATGAGCAGTTCTTC.

The chain combines TRBV6-1 with TRBJ2-7; the D gene could be TRBD1 or TRBD2 (5 bases each). Germline V gives CDR1 MNHNS, CDR2 SASEGT. Between the trimmed V and J ends, which lost 0 bases and 3 bases, there was a span of 9 bases. The CDR3 covers 14 residues. The CDR3 DNA follows: TGTGCCAGCAGTGAAGCCGGGACGTTCTACGAGCAGTACTTC. Encoded protein: CASSEAGTFYEQYF.